The sample holds a few counts of the clone carrying this T cell receptor (beta chain). Antigen specificity is unknown. The CDR3 consists of 14 residues. Trimming left V 1 base short and J 3 bases short, with 9 bases between. The germline V gene encodes CDR1 SGHKS and CDR2 YYEKEE (reference sequence). The primer mix had 60 Vbeta and 13 Jbeta primers. Profiled with immunoSEQ multiplex PCR; TCRdb holds only in-frame clones, not every one. The sample shows 180,000 or so clones, about 9% of them seen only once. These data are taken from a study of cytomegalovirus exposure and HLA in healthy donors. Study-wide results and limits: The authors judged a highly shared variant cluster likely a sequencing artifact.

Sample: PBMCs. V gene TRBV5-5 combines with J gene TRBJ2-3, with D perhaps matching TRBD2 (5 bases). The receptor's source is a woman under 40 in good health and CMV-seropositive. The CDR3 reads CASSLTAGTDTQYF. The CDR3 nucleotides are TGTGCCAGCAGCTTGACGGCGGGTACAGATACGCAGTATTTT.